The sequence of this T cell receptor (beta chain) was determined in a study of CD8 T cells in Susac syndrome. An amount of RNA that ranged from roughly 0.45 to 1 ug was reverse transcribed with random hexamers. MiXCR, run by TCRdb on the immunoSEQ multiplex PCR reads, gives a single entry per CDR3 protein. In the table there are some 150,000 distinct CDR3 sequences, roughly 95% of which are singletons. After removal of 4 bases from V and 4 bases from J, the junction contained 4 bases not matched to a gene. From germline, CDR1 is SGHDT and CDR2 YYEEEE. The CDR3 sequence is 14 residues long. V is TRBV5-6 and J is TRBJ2-2; TRBD1 matches 7 bases. Sequencing was carried out using CD4+ T cells from PBMCs. This sequence was found in a human donor with Susac syndrome. The CDR3 DNA reads TGTGCCAGCAGCCTGGGACAGAGCACCGGGGAGCTGTTTTTT. Translation: CASSLGQSTGELFF.